This entry concerns a single T cell receptor beta chain. This entry is derived from a study of blood T cell repertoires in COVID-19. Across the study: Material from acute and convalescent COVID-19 was sourced from the United States, Italy and Spain. T cells, B-cell-depleted T cells, or PBMCs provided the cDNA or gDNA that served as material.

Profiled with immunoSEQ multiplex PCR; TCRdb holds only in-frame clones, not every one. Of 400,000 to 450,000 clones in the sample, roughly 89% were seen once. The specimen sequenced was peripheral blood. The TCR sequence derives from a woman under 40 with active or convalescent COVID-19.

In DNA form, the CDR3 reads TGTGCCAGCAGCAAAGCTATCTACAGGACCCATAACTATGGCTACACCTTC. This gives the protein CASSKAIYRTHNYGYTF. The chain has TRBV21-1 and TRBJ1-2; the DNA was not compared with TRBD1, the D call given in the table. TRBV21-1 is described as a pseudogene. The CDR3 loop spans 17 amino acids.